Below, 23 T cell receptor beta chains from the same sample are listed, as sequenced in a study of shared clonotypes between healthy human individuals. Naive CD8 cells were CD45RO-negative, positively selected for CCR7, excluding terminally differentiated effector memory CD45RA+ cells. Assay: immunoSEQ multiplex PCR; the TCRdb copy retains only in-frame clones and omits some. The sample contains about 2 million clones, about 95% of which appear only once. The source material was naive CD8+ T cells sorted from blood. The receptor source for this set is a man younger than 30 in good health.

The chain combines TRBV21-1 with TRBJ1-4; the table's D call TRBD1 went unverified against the DNA. TRBV21-1 is labeled a pseudogene. The length of the CDR3 is 14 residues. This CDR3 reads CASIQTGGREKLFF. CDR3 in DNA: TGTGCCAGCATCCAGACAGGGGGGAGGGAAAAACTGTTTTTT.

The sample holds a few counts of this clone. Compared with germline, one end of the junction differs, possibly owing to a read error. This rearrangement joins TRBV7-9 to TRBJ2-4; D is unclear. Germline V gene data show CDR1 as SEHNR and CDR2 as FQNEAQ (reference sequence). This CDR3 has 15 residues. CDR3 sequence: CASSPTPSPENIQYF. In DNA, the CDR3 is TGTGCAAGCAGCCCCACGCCCTCTCCAGAAAACATTCAGTACTTC. The complete variable domain, with remaining parts taken from reference TRBV7-9 and TRBJ2-4, reads DTGVSQNPRHKITKRGQNVTFRCDPISEHNRLYWYRQTLGQGPEFLTYFQNEAQLEKSRLLSDRFSAERPKGSFSTLEIQRTEQGDSAMYLCASSPTPSPENIQYFGAGTRLSVL.

The chain couples TRBV7-9 to TRBJ2-7; the D call may be TRBD1 or TRBD2 (6 bases each). Germline assignment: CDR1 SEHNR and CDR2 FQNEAQ (reference sequence). This CDR3 is 15 amino acids long. Trimming removed 0 bases at V and 5 bases at J, with 14 bases between. The CDR3 protein is CASSLAGGGLNEQYF. In nucleotides, the CDR3 is TGTGCCAGCAGCTTAGCGGGTGGGGGGCTCAACGAGCAGTACTTC.

The chain carries TRBV19 and TRBJ1-1; no definite D call. The CDR3 has 14 amino acids. Germline V CDR1 and CDR2: LNHDA, SQIVND (reference sequence). V lost 6 bases to trimming and J lost 0 bases, with 11 bases between them. Written as DNA, the CDR3 is TGTGCCAGTAGCCTAAAATGGGTGAACACTGAAGCTTTCTTT. Protein: CASSLKWVNTEAFF. The variable domain in full, completed from reference TRBV19 and TRBJ1-1, reads DGGITQSPKYLFRKEGQNVTLSCEQNLNHDAMYWYRQDPGQGLRLIYYSQIVNDFQKGDIAEGYSVSREKKESFPLTVTSAQKNPTAFYLCASSLKWVNTEAFFGQGTRLTVV.

The CDR3 reads CAWSEPGLRTEAFF. The CDR3 DNA reads as TGTGCCTGGAGTGAGCCGGGACTTAGGACTGAAGCTTTCTTT. The rearrangement joins TRBV30 to TRBJ1-1; possibly TRBD1 for D (5 bases). The CDR3 is made up of 14 amino acids. Germline CDR1 reads GTSNPN; CDR2 reads SVGIG (reference sequence). Between the trimmed V and J ends, which lost 1 base and 5 bases, there was a span of 14 bases.

This clone has a single count. The V and J genes are TRBV7-9 and TRBJ2-7, with D perhaps matching TRBD1 (6 bases). The V and J ends lost 0 bases and 3 bases respectively, with 9 bases between them. CDR3 size: 14 residues. Per the germline V gene, CDR1 is SEHNR and CDR2 is FQNEAQ (reference sequence). The DNA of the CDR3 is TGTGCCAGCAGCTTAGCCCAGGACAGCTACGAGCAGTACTTC. This translates into CASSLAQDSYEQYF.

This chain uses TRBV7-6 with TRBJ2-5; tentatively, D is TRBD1 or TRBD2 (6 bases each). CDR3 size: 16 residues. Per germline, CDR1 SGHVS and CDR2 FNYEAQ. Trimming cost V 4 bases and J 4 bases, with 19 bases left between them. The CDR3 DNA sequence: TGTGCCAGCAGCTACGACAAACCCGGGGGCACAGAGACCCAGTACTTC. Translating gives CASSYDKPGGTETQYF.

The J gene is TRBJ1-1, the V gene TRBV6-1, with D tentatively TRBD1 (5 bases). V was cut by 6 bases and J by 1 base, with 15 bases left in between. The CDR3 has 15 residues. Germline V gene sequence: CDR1 MNHNS, CDR2 SASEGT. CDR3 bases: TGTGCCAGCAGCCCTGGGGGGTTTGGGAACACTGAAGCTTTCTTT. It specifies CASSPGGFGNTEAFF.

This clone was recorded a few times. The chain links TRBV10-1 to TRBJ2-7, with D hard to call. Trimming pared 6 bases from V and 4 bases from J, leaving 13 bases between. This CDR3 spans 13 amino acids. Germline CDR1 and CDR2: WNHNN and SYGVQD (reference sequence). The CDR3 here is CASRLEQRYEQYF. As DNA, the CDR3 is TGCGCCAGCAGGCTAGAACAACGATACGAGCAGTACTTC.

V and J are TRBV4-1 and TRBJ2-7; D may be TRBD1 (5 bases). V lost 4 bases, J lost 3 bases, and 19 bases lay in between. In germline, CDR1 is MGHRA, CDR2 YSYEKL. The CDR3 runs 16 residues. The chain's CDR3 is CASSLQGPDSYYEQYF. Here the CDR3 DNA reads TGCGCCAGCAGCCTCCAAGGACCTGACAGTTACTACGAGCAGTACTTC.

The rearrangement links TRBV7-8 to TRBJ1-5, with D possibly matching TRBD1 (5 bases). V was clipped by 1 base and J by 4 bases, with 11 bases between them. Germline CDR1 SGHVS, CDR2 FQNEAQ. This CDR3 is built from 15 residues. DNA of the CDR3: TGTGCCAGCAGCTTAGTAGGGGACGTGAATCAGCCCCAGCATTTT. Translating it yields CASSLVGDVNQPQHF.

A note on this clone: This CDR3 is also generated by other DNA sequences in the sample. This chain uses TRBV6-5 with TRBJ2-7, with D perhaps matching TRBD1 (5 bases). The V gene lost 2 bases and the J gene lost 3 bases, with 8 bases spanning the gap. This CDR3 has 13 residues. Germline CDR1 is MNHEY and CDR2 is SVGAGI. The CDR3 bases are TGTGCCAGCAGTTACGACAGCAGCTACGAGCAGTACTTC. Translation: CASSYDSSYEQYF.

The chain is built from TRBV30 and TRBJ1-2; no clear D gene. CDR3 size: 16 residues. Trimming took off 7 bases at V and 4 bases at J, with 25 bases between the two ends. The germline CDR1 and CDR2 sequences are GTSNPN and SVGIG (reference sequence). CDR3 in amino acids: CASFSETRKVSYGYTF. The CDR3 region has the DNA TGTGCCTCCTTTTCCGAGACCAGGAAAGTCTCCTATGGCTACACCTTC.

This clone was detected only once. The chain uses TRBV13 and TRBJ1-2; D remains ambiguous. The CDR3 runs to 14 residues. V was trimmed by 0 bases and J by 4 bases, leaving 9 bases between them. CDR1 is PRHDT and CDR2 is FYEKMQ in the germline V gene (reference sequence). CDR3 region: CASSLGASGYGYTF. CDR3 sequence (DNA): TGTGCCAGCAGCTTAGGAGCTTCCGGCTATGGCTACACCTTC.

In regard to this clone: Other DNA sequences in this sample translate to the same CDR3. CDR3 protein: CASSFGGEGEKLFF. The CDR3 bases are TGTGCCAGCAGTTTTGGGGGTGAGGGAGAAAAACTGTTTTTT. The chain links TRBV27 to TRBJ1-4; a possible D gene is TRBD1 (5 bases). The CDR3 is 14 amino acids. V lost 3 bases and J 8 bases, leaving 13 bases between the germline ends. Germline-derived CDR1 and CDR2 are MNHEY and SMNVEV (reference sequence).

The V call is TRBV2, the J call TRBJ2-3, with D possibly being TRBD2 (7 bases). The germline V gene has CDR1 SNHLY and CDR2 FYNNEI. The CDR3 contains 16 residues. Trimming shortened V by 1 base and J by 0 bases, and 11 bases separated the two germline ends. The CDR3 here is CASSEVRGQSTDTQYF. The CDR3 region has the DNA TGTGCCAGCAGTGAAGTGCGGGGGCAGAGCACAGATACGCAGTATTTT.

The chain links TRBV4-3 to TRBJ2-1; TRBD1 aligns across 10 bases. CDR3 length: 18 amino acids. Germline V lookup: CDR1 LGHNA, CDR2 YSLEER. V shed 1 base and J 7 bases; nucleotides not matched to a gene: 13. CDR3 protein: CASSQGVMRDRGLNEQFF. In DNA form, the CDR3 reads TGCGCCAGCAGCCAAGGTGTGATGCGAGACAGGGGGCTAAATGAGCAGTTCTTC.

This chain uses TRBV7-2 with TRBJ1-5; D is unclear. V dropped 0 bases and J dropped 1 base, with 7 bases sitting between them. This CDR3 is built from 15 residues. Germline V gene data show CDR1 as SGHTA and CDR2 as FQGNSA. The CDR3 bases are TGTGCCAGCAGCTTAGCGCCAGAGAGCAATCAGCCCCAGCATTTT. It is translated as CASSLAPESNQPQHF.

The rearrangement links TRBV28 to TRBJ1-5; a weak D match, TRBD1 (6 bases). The CDR3 totals 16 residues. Germline CDR1 is MDHEN and CDR2 is SYDVKM. V gave up 2 bases and J gave up 5 bases, with 16 bases separating them. The CDR3 DNA follows: TGTGCCAGCAGTTTAGGGGGCCTCGGGGGCGATCAGCCCCAGCATTTT. This sequence encodes CASSLGGLGGDQPQHF.

The chain employs TRBV4-1 and TRBJ2-1; TRBD2 matches at 12 bases. Trimming at V came to 0 bases and at J to 6 bases, leaving 3 bases not matched to a gene. This CDR3 spans 16 amino acids. Per the germline V gene, CDR1 is MGHRA and CDR2 is YSYEKL. The CDR3 DNA reads as TGCGCCAGCAGCCAAGATCGGGGACTAGCGGGCAATGAGCAGTTCTTC. Amino acids: CASSQDRGLAGNEQFF.

The CDR3: CAILDRKGTDTQYF. CDR3 DNA: TGTGCCATATTGGACCGAAAAGGCACAGATACGCAGTATTTT. This chain connects TRBV7-8 to TRBJ2-3; D gene uncertain. The germline V and J ends were trimmed by 10 bases and 1 base, with 15 bases remaining between them. There are 14 residues in the CDR3. Looked up from germline, CDR1 is SGHVS and CDR2 is FQNEAQ.

The V gene is TRBV9, the J gene TRBJ2-2; D is ambiguous. Germline V gene lookup returns CDR1 SGDLS and CDR2 YYNGEE. The CDR3 has 14 amino acids. V lost 5 bases and J 4 bases, leaving 12 bases between the germline ends. The DNA for the CDR3 is TGTGCCAGCAGAGCCGGGCCCTTCACCGGGGAGCTGTTTTTT. Encoded protein: CASRAGPFTGELFF. The full variable domain, its missing parts supplied by reference TRBV9 and TRBJ2-2, is DSGVTQTPKHLITATGQRVTLRCSPRSGDLSVYWYQQSLDQGLQFLIQYYNGEERAKGNILERFSAQQFPDLHSELNLSSLELGDSALYFCASRAGPFTGELFFGEGSRLTVL.

This clone was seen a single time. The J gene is TRBJ1-2, the V gene TRBV6-1, with D uncertain. This CDR3 is 13 amino acids long. Per the germline V gene, CDR1 is MNHNS and CDR2 is SASEGT. Trimming stripped 7 bases from V and 4 bases from J, with 13 bases between. CDR3 amino acids: CASTVGEGYGYTF. The CDR3 DNA reads as TGTGCCAGCACCGTCGGGGAGGGCTATGGCTACACCTTC.